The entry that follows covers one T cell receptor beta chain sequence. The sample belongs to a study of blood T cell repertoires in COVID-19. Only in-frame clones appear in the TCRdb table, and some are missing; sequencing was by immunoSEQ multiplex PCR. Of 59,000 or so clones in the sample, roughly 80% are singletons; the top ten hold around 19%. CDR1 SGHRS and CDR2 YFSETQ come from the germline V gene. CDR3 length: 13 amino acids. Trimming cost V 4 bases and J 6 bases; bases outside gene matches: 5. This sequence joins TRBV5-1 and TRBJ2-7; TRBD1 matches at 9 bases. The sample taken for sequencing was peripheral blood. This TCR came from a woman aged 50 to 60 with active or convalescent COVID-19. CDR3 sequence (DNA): TGCGCCAGCAGCCCACAGGGGGCAGTCGAGCAGTACTTC. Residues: CASSPQGAVEQYF.